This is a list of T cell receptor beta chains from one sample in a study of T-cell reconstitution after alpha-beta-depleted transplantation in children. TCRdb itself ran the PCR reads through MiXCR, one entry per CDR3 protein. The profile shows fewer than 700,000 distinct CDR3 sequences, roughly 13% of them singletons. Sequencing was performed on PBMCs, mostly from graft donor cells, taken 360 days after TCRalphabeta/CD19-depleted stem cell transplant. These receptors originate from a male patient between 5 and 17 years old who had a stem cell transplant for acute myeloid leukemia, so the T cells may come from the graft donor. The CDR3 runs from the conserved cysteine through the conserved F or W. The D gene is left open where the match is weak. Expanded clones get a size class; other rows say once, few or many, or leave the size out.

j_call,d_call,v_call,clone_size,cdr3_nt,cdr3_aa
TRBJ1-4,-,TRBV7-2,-,TGTGCCAGCAGCTTAGCGCATATGGGACCCACCGCAACTAATGAAAAACTGTTTTTT,CASSLAHMGPTATNEKLFF
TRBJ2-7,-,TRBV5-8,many,TGTGCCACCGACCAGGGGCCCTACGAGCAGTACTTC,CATDQGPYEQYF
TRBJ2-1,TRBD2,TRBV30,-,TGTGCCTGGAGTGCCCCCCTACGGGACTACTCCTACAATGAGCAGTTCTTC,CAWSAPLRDYSYNEQFF
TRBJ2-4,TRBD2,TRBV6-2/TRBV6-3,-,TGTGCCAGCAGTCCCCGGACTAGCGGGGCCCAGCTAGCCAAAAACATTCAGTACTTC,CASSPRTSGAQLAKNIQYF
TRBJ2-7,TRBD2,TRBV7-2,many,TGTGCCAGCAGCTTAACTAGCGGGGCGCTGTACTACGAGCAGTACTTC,CASSLTSGALYYEQYF
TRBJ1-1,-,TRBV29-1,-,TGCAGCGTTTACCATCTCCCGGGCACCACTGAAGCTTTCTTT,CSVYHLPGTTEAFF
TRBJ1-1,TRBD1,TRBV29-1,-,TGCAGCGTTGAAGACAGGGGGCAGAACACTGAAGCTTTCTTT,CSVEDRGQNTEAFF
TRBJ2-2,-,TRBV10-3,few,TGTGCCATCAGTGAGGAAAGGCAGGTGGACACCGGGGAGCTGTTTTTT,CAISEERQVDTGELFF
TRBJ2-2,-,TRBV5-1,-,TGCGCCAGCAACCCTTGGAACAGTCCGAACACCGGGGAGCTGTTTTTT,CASNPWNSPNTGELFF
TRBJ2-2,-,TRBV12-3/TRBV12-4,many,TGTGCCAGCAGCTTCCGGGACCTCGGGAGCACCGGGGAGCTGTTTTTT,CASSFRDLGSTGELFF
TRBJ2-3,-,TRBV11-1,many,TGTGCCAGCAGCTTAGAAGACCCGACGGATACGCAGTATTTT,CASSLEDPTDTQYF
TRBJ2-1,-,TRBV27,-,TGTGCCAGCAGTTATCAGGGACCCTTCTTTCCTTACAATGAGCAGTTCTTC,CASSYQGPFFPYNEQFF
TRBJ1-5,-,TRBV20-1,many,TGCAGTGCTAGCGGGGGGATCGATCAGCCCCAGCATTTT,CSASGGIDQPQHF
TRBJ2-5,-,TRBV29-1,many,TGCAGCGTTGTAAGAGGGTTCGGAGAGACCCAGTACTTC,CSVVRGFGETQYF
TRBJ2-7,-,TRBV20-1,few,TGCAGTGCCTTAGACCCGGACAGCTCCTACGAGCAGTACTTC,CSALDPDSSYEQYF
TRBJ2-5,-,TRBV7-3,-,TGTGCCAGCAGCTTAGGTCCAAAGCAAGAGACCCAGTACTTC,CASSLGPKQETQYF
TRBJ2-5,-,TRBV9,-,TGTGCCAGCGGGCGGGACTTGGTTTCCCAGTACTTC,CASGRDLVSQYF
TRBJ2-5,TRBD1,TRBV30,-,TGTGCCTGGAGTGTACCGACAGGGGGAGAGACCCAGTACTTC,CAWSVPTGGETQYF
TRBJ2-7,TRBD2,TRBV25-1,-,TGTGCCAGCAGTGATCGATCTGAGGGACTAGCGGGATCCTACGAGCAGTACTTC,CASSDRSEGLAGSYEQYF
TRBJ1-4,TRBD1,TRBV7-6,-,TGTGCCAGCAGCTTGGACGGGACAGTTGAAGGGGCAAAACTGTTTTTT,CASSLDGTVEGAKLFF
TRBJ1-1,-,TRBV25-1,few,TGTGCCAGCAGATTCTGGGAGGGCACTGAAGCTTTCTTT,CASRFWEGTEAFF
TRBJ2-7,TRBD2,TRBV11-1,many,TGTGCCAGCAGCTCCGATGTTAGCGGGGTCCGCTACGAGCAGTACTTC,CASSSDVSGVRYEQYF
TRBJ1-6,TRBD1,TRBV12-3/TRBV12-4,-,TGTGCCAGCAGACCCGGGACAGCGTATAATTCACCCCTCCACTTT,CASRPGTAYNSPLHF
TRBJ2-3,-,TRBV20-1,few,TGCAGTGCTAGCGACACAGATACGCAGTATTTT,CSASDTDTQYF
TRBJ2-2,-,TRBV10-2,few,TGCGCCAGCAGTGAGTTTGCAGGGGCACGCACCGGGGAGCTGTTTTTT,CASSEFAGARTGELFF
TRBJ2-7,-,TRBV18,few,TGTGCCAGCTCAATCGCGGTCCGGTACGAGCAGTACTTC,CASSIAVRYEQYF
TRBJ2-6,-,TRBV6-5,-,TGTGCCAGCAGTTACGGGAGGGGGCCAGGAACTGGGGCCAACGTCCTGACTTTC,CASSYGRGPGTGANVLTF
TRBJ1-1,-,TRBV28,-,TGTGCCAGCAGTTTTCCCCCGGTCAGGGTGGCTTTCTTT,CASSFPPVRVAFF
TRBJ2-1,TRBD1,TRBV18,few,TGTGCCAGCTCACCCGGGACAGGGACGGTAGATGAGCAGTTCTTC,CASSPGTGTVDEQFF
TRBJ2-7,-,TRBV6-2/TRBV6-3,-,TGTGCCAGCAGTACCTCCGGGACCCTCGCTGGCGAGCAGTACTTC,CASSTSGTLAGEQYF
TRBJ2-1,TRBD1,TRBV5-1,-,TGCGCCAGCAGCTTCGTAGGAGGATTAGGGACAGGAGGTTACAATGAGCAGTTCTTC,CASSFVGGLGTGGYNEQFF
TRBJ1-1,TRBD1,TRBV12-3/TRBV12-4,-,TGTGCCAGCAGTCTCGGGACAGTTGAAGCTTTCTTT,CASSLGTVEAFF
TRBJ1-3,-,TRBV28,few,TGTGCCAGCGCCGGAGGGGGCTCTGGAAACACCATATATTTT,CASAGGGSGNTIYF
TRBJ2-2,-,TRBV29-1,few,TGCAGCGCCCGGGACACCCCGGGTACCGGGGAGCTGTTTTTT,CSARDTPGTGELFF
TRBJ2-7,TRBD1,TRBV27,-,TGTGCCAGCAGTACGGACAGGGGGAGGAACGAGCAGTACTTC,CASSTDRGRNEQYF
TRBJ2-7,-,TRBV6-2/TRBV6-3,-,TGTGCCAGCAGCAAGGGACCCTACGAGCAGTACTTC,CASSKGPYEQYF